Reported below is one T cell receptor (beta chain). This record comes from a study of radiation and T cells in renal cell carcinoma. Time point noted: blood 4 weeks post-SBRT, at nephrectomy. This sample's treatment: 15 Gy SBRT to primary tumor, nephrectomy 4 weeks later. This renal cell carcinoma was of the clear cell type. Profiled with immunoSEQ multiplex PCR; TCRdb holds only in-frame clones, not every one. The sample holds 120,000 to 150,000 clones, about 86% seen once. This receptor was taken from a woman aged 45-59 years with renal cell carcinoma. The specimen was blood, collected from a patient whose treatment included radiotherapy and nephrectomy.

CDR3 in amino acids: CASSTGRETQYF. DNA of the CDR3: TGTGCCAGCAGCACAGGGAGAGAGACCCAGTACTTC. This chain uses TRBV9 with TRBJ2-5, with D maybe TRBD1 (6 bases). Between the trimmed V and J ends, which lost 4 bases and 4 bases, there was a span of 8 bases. Germline CDR1 reads SGDLS; CDR2 reads YYNGEE. The CDR3 covers 12 residues.